This T cell receptor (beta chain) was identified in a study of shared clonotypes between healthy human individuals. Method: immunoSEQ multiplex PCR; TCRdb's copy keeps in-frame clones and lacks some. The top ten hold approximately 0.13% of the sample, which has roughly 2 million clones, 85% to 95% seen once. Study observations and caveats: Limited genetic and exposure-history diversity came from having few donors. Approximately 5% of naive CD4 clonotypes were shared across several donors. Rarefaction indicated that sorted-subset sequencing remained incomplete although depth was large.

Germline-derived CDR1 and CDR2 are KGHSH and LQKENI. Trimming pared 3 bases from V and 6 bases from J, leaving 11 bases between. The length of the CDR3 is 13 residues. As concerns this clone: The antigen is not known. The same CDR3 can be traced to other DNA sequences in this sample.

Material: naive CD4+ T cells sorted from blood. As to subset: CD45RA+ positively selected. The source of this sequence is a young man in good health. V usage is TRBV18 and J usage is TRBJ1-1; D may be TRBD1 (5 bases). The CDR3 reads CASSPQGIAEAFF. As DNA, the CDR3 is TGTGCCAGCTCACCTCAGGGTATCGCTGAAGCTTTCTTT.